Each of the 19 T cell receptor beta chains below was sequenced from the same sample in a study of shared clonotypes between healthy human individuals. Generated by immunoSEQ multiplex PCR, the TCRdb table keeps only in-frame clones and is missing some. Among fewer than 550,000 clones listed, roughly 79% were seen once. Specimen: PBMCs. The receptor set was obtained from a middle-aged woman in good health. Some clones in this sample may be carry-over from other donors' samples.

This clone has just a few counts. The V and J genes are TRBV19 and TRBJ2-2; D unclear. The germline V gene has CDR1 LNHDA and CDR2 SQIVND (reference sequence). The CDR3 covers 12 residues. The V gene lost 7 bases and the J gene lost 3 bases, with 6 bases spanning the gap. CDR3 sequence: CASTLDTGELFF. The CDR3 DNA is TGTGCCAGTACGTTGGACACCGGGGAGCTGTTTTTT.

V usage is TRBV29-1 and J usage is TRBJ1-4; D may be TRBD1 (5 bases). The germline V gene encodes CDR1 SQVTM and CDR2 ANQGSEA. V was clipped by 7 bases and J by 5 bases, with 14 bases between them. This CDR3 has 13 amino acids. This chain's CDR3 is CSGTLGTNEKLFF. CDR3 sequence (DNA): TGCAGCGGCACCCTCGGGACGAATGAAAAACTGTTTTTT.

The chain has TRBV7-9 and TRBJ2-7, with D perhaps TRBD1 or TRBD2 (5 bases each). V lost 2 bases, J lost 3 bases, and 14 bases lay in between. This CDR3 is 15 amino acids long. CDR1 is SEHNR, CDR2 FQNEAQ, per germline (reference sequence). The CDR3 nucleotides are TGTGCCAGCAGCTTATACGGGACGGCGAGCTACGAGCAGTACTTC. Residues: CASSLYGTASYEQYF.

The chain links TRBV18 to TRBJ2-3; D possibly uses TRBD1 or TRBD2 (5 bases each). CDR1 is KGHSH, CDR2 LQKENI, per germline. CDR3 length: 16 amino acids. Between the trimmed V and J ends, which lost 8 bases and 0 bases, there was a span of 18 bases. DNA for the CDR3: TGTGCCAGCCTCTCCGGGACCGGCCTTAGCACAGATACGCAGTATTTT. Protein product: CASLSGTGLSTDTQYF. Complete variable domain (other parts from reference TRBV18 and TRBJ2-3): NAGVMQNPRHLVRRRGQEARLRCSPMKGHSHVYWYRQLPEEGLKFMVYLQKENIIDESGMPKERFSAEFPKEGPSILRIQQVVRGDSAAYFCASLSGTGLSTDTQYFGPGTRLTVL.

The CDR3 region is CASSPQFEQYF. The DNA of the CDR3 is TGTGCCAGCAGCCCTCAGTTCGAGCAGTACTTC. The chain combines TRBV2 with TRBJ2-7; D ambiguous. V was cut by 6 bases and J by 6 bases, with 9 bases left in between. CDR1 SNHLY and CDR2 FYNNEI come from the germline V gene. The CDR3 is 11 amino acids.

The rearrangement links TRBV28 to TRBJ1-5; unclear D gene. From germline, CDR1 is MDHEN and CDR2 SYDVKM. The CDR3 has 13 amino acids. Trimming pared 6 bases from V and 5 bases from J, leaving 11 bases between. The CDR3 loop reads CASRQYRHQPQHF. The CDR3 DNA sequence: TGTGCCAGCAGGCAGTATCGGCATCAGCCCCAGCATTTT.

The J gene is TRBJ1-5, the V gene TRBV28; tentatively, D is TRBD1 (6 bases). Germline values: CDR1 MDHEN, CDR2 SYDVKM. With 3 bases removed from V and 6 bases from J, the gap between germline ends came to 12 bases. The CDR3 runs to 14 residues. The CDR3 spells CASSLGTNGQPQHF. For the CDR3, the DNA is TGTGCCAGCAGTTTGGGGACAAATGGTCAGCCCCAGCATTTT.

This chain links TRBV5-1 with TRBJ2-1; TRBD1 aligns across 10 bases. The CDR3 has 18 residues. Germline V gene data show CDR1 as SGHRS and CDR2 as YFSETQ. With V trimmed by 3 bases and J by 1 base, 10 bases remained unmatched. CDR3 in amino acids: CASSSSGGQGISYNEQFF. The DNA for the CDR3 is TGCGCCAGCAGCTCGTCTGGGGGACAGGGGATTTCCTACAATGAGCAGTTCTTC.

V and J are TRBV30 and TRBJ1-2, with unresolved D. The germline CDR1 and CDR2 sequences are GTSNPN and SVGIG (reference sequence). Between the trimmed V and J ends, which lost 0 bases and 4 bases, there was a span of 3 bases. The CDR3 totals 11 residues. CDR3 residues: CAWSVSYGYTF. Here the CDR3 DNA reads TGTGCCTGGAGTGTTAGCTATGGCTACACCTTC.

The rearrangement uses TRBV20-1 and TRBJ2-1; 7 bases fit TRBD1. The junction had 6 bases not matched to a gene; V was cut back by 4 bases and J by 12 bases. The CDR3 runs to 11 residues. Germline CDR1 reads DFQATT; CDR2 reads SNEGSKA (reference sequence). CDR3 in DNA: TGCAGTGCTACCCCTACAGGGGTGCAGTTCTTC. Its translation is CSATPTGVQFF.

This sequence joins TRBV7-9 and TRBJ2-5, with no clear D. Judging by the DNA end, TRBJ2-7 fits better; the J call may be wrong. Germline V lookup: CDR1 SEHNR, CDR2 FQNEAQ (reference sequence). The CDR3 has 14 amino acids. The CDR3 DNA sequence: TGTGCCAGCAGCTTAGTTGGGGTTTACGGCGAGCAGTACTTC. Protein sequence: CASSLVGVYGEQYF.

This clone showed up just a few times. The chain carries TRBV7-9 and TRBJ2-3; 9 nucleotides align to TRBD2. CDR1 and CDR2 from the germline V gene are SEHNR and FQNEAQ (reference sequence). V dropped 4 bases and J dropped 4; count of bases not matched to a gene: 9. This CDR3 contains 16 residues. CDR3 sequence: CASSSPSGMGADTQYF. For the CDR3, the DNA is TGTGCCAGCAGCTCCCCTAGCGGGATGGGGGCAGATACGCAGTATTTT.

This clone was recorded a few times. This sequence joins TRBV30 and TRBJ2-5; possibly TRBD1 or TRBD2 for D (5 bases each). TRBJ2-7 explains the end of the DNA better; the J call may be wrong. Germline CDR1 GTSNPN, CDR2 SVGIG (reference sequence). The CDR3 is 16 residues long. The CDR3 is CAWSVLKGQRAYEQYF. DNA for the CDR3: TGTGCCTGGAGTGTACTGAAGGGGCAGAGGGCCTACGAGCAGTACTTC.

This chain links TRBV7-9 with TRBJ2-7, with D possibly TRBD2 on 6 matching bases. V lost 2 bases to trimming and J lost 3 bases, with 11 bases between them. Germline V gene data show CDR1 as SEHNR and CDR2 as FQNEAQ (reference sequence). The CDR3 covers 14 residues. The CDR3: CASSLRDSLYEQYF. The CDR3 region has the DNA TGTGCCAGCAGCTTAAGGGACTCCCTCTACGAGCAGTACTTC.

The chain carries TRBV30 and TRBJ2-5, with 12 positions matching TRBD1. From germline, CDR1 is GTSNPN and CDR2 SVGIG (reference sequence). The length of the CDR3 is 19 residues. J gave up 1 base and V 0 bases, and 12 bases lay outside the gene matches. In DNA, the CDR3 is TGTGCCTGGAGTGTACTGAAAAAGGGACAGGGGGCGGGCCAAGAGACCCAGTACTTC. Translating it yields CAWSVLKKGQGAGQETQYF.

The gene calls are TRBV28 and TRBJ1-2, with 8 bases aligning to TRBD1. The CDR3 contains 15 residues. Germline V gene sequence: CDR1 MDHEN, CDR2 SYDVKM. With V trimmed by 3 bases and J by 4 bases, 7 bases remained unmatched. The CDR3 here is CASSFVGQGTYGYTF. CDR3 nucleotides: TGTGCCAGCAGTTTTGTCGGACAGGGTACCTATGGCTACACCTTC.

The chain links TRBV10-2 to TRBJ2-7; 7 bases are a match to TRBD1. The V segment lost 8 bases and the J segment 2 bases; nucleotides outside the gene matches: 6. CDR1 and CDR2 from the germline V gene are WSHSY and SAAADI. The length of the CDR3 is 13 residues. CDR3 residues: CASLAQGAYEQYF. The CDR3 DNA sequence: TGCGCCAGCCTAGCCCAGGGGGCCTACGAGCAGTACTTC.

The chain has TRBV5-1 and TRBJ2-7, with unresolved D. Trimming left V 1 base short and J 2 bases short, with 7 bases between. The CDR3 has 13 residues. The V gene's germline CDR1 is SGHRS and CDR2 YFSETQ. The CDR3 protein is CASSLIGTYEQYF. CDR3 coding DNA: TGCGCCAGCAGCTTGATTGGAACCTACGAGCAGTACTTC.

This chain connects TRBV7-9 to TRBJ2-7, with a tentative D call TRBD2 (5 bases). The CDR3 has 17 residues. Germline V lookup: CDR1 SEHNR, CDR2 FQNEAQ (reference sequence). Between the trimmed V and J ends, which lost 2 bases and 3 bases, there was a span of 20 bases. The CDR3 region is CASSLKASLPGNYEQYF. The CDR3 bases are TGTGCCAGCAGCTTAAAGGCCTCCCTACCGGGAAACTACGAGCAGTACTTC.